This is a list of T cell receptor beta chains from one sample in a study of T cell clonotyping in hematopoietic cell transplantation. The data were produced by immunoSEQ multiplex PCR, yet TCRdb's version contains in-frame clones alone and is incomplete. Among fewer than 8,000 clones listed, about 94% were seen once. The material sequenced was peripheral blood mononuclear cells, taken 30 days after allogeneic stem cell transplant. The receptors come from a male patient aged 60-70 years who had an allogeneic stem cell transplant from an unrelated donor, so T cells may come from the graft donor. Some clones in this sample may be carry-over from other donors' samples. Both conserved end residues are trimmed from each CDR3.

j_gene | len | v_gene | CDR3aa
TRBJ1-1 | 10 | TRBV7-9 | ASSLVGPEAF
TRBJ1-5 | 13 | TRBV6-1 | ASSVQGVNNQPQH
TRBJ1-1 | 12 | TRBV2 | ASSQSGLEKRAF
TRBJ2-1 | 16 | TRBV7-9 | ASSLAGQGSRPYNEQF
TRBJ2-2 | 12 | TRBV5-4 | ASSLVFTTGELF
TRBJ2-5 | 13 | TRBV7-3 | ASSPTGVGGETQY
TRBJ2-1 | 12 | TRBV19 | ASRTAVSYNEQF
TRBJ1-3 | 13 | TRBV2 | ASRFSFLSGNTIY
TRBJ1-5 | 13 | TRBV27 | ASSLWGEGNQPQH
TRBJ2-7 | 13 | TRBV29-1 | SVEGGARSSYEQY
TRBJ2-7 | 14 | TRBV11-2 | ASSPPIRQGVNEQY
TRBJ2-5 | 15 | TRBV28 | ASSFVTFTRIQETQY
TRBJ2-1 | 11 | TRBV6-6 | ASSYTVYNEQF
TRBJ1-5 | 11 | TRBV19 | ASSMGSEQPQH
TRBJ2-2 | 13 | TRBV30 | AWSKGARGTGELF
TRBJ2-3 | 14 | TRBV27 | ASSLEGAGEADTQY
TRBJ2-3 | 13 | TRBV7-8 | ASSLVQGGTDTQY
TRBJ1-2 | 14 | TRBV15 | ATSRGDRAGNYGYT
TRBJ1-5 | 11 | TRBV28 | ASSLSRAVAQH
TRBJ1-1 | 11 | TRBV18 | ASSPEVYTEAF
TRBJ2-7 | 12 | TRBV10-1 | ASSLSPGFYEQY
TRBJ2-2 | 13 | TRBV7-2 | ASSFGLAGAGELF
TRBJ1-2 | 11 | TRBV28 | ASSPLREGGYT
TRBJ2-3 | 13 | TRBV2 | ATLPGLALTDTQY
TRBJ1-4 | 13 | TRBV4-2 | ASSQATATNEKLF
TRBJ2-7 | 13 | TRBV5-6 | ASSWGGGSSYEQY
TRBJ1-2 | 12 | TRBV4-2 | ASSRPLGDYGYT
TRBJ1-1 | 11 | TRBV19 | ASRWGVNTEAF
TRBJ2-7 | 13 | TRBV5-4 | ASSPGGTRGYEQY
TRBJ2-3 | 10 | TRBV25-1 | ASSTNEDTQY
TRBJ2-7 | 12 | TRBV28 | ASMTSSPLYEQY
TRBJ2-3 | 13 | TRBV29-1 | SVARTSAPDDTQY
TRBJ1-3 | 11 | TRBV4-1 | ASSLNSGNTIY
TRBJ2-7 | 11 | TRBV7-3 | ASSQELLSEQY
TRBJ1-2 | 13 | TRBV4-3 | ASSQVEGQGGGYT
TRBJ1-5 | 13 | TRBV27 | ASRPTTGGNQPQH
TRBJ1-4 | 10 | TRBV25-1 | ASRGQVEKLF
TRBJ2-7 | 12 | TRBV5-5 | ASSLGTPTYEQY
TRBJ1-5 | 13 | TRBV7-9 | ASSLNGNSNQPQH
TRBJ2-3 | 16 | TRBV19 | ASSILGLAGMDTDTQY
TRBJ2-1 | 17 | TRBV7-9 | ASSSLVGRSLTIHNEQF
TRBJ2-5 | 12 | TRBV6-6 | ASSLAGGPETQY
TRBJ2-1 | 14 | TRBV10-3 | AISEPRGSSYNEQF